The rows below give T cell receptor beta chains drawn from one sample of a study of blood T cell repertoires in COVID-19. Clones were sequenced by immunoSEQ multiplex PCR, and TCRdb holds only the in-frame ones, with some missing. The repertoire holds fewer than 90,000 clones, with 75% to 90% as singletons. Sequenced: peripheral blood. These TCRs come from a male donor with acute or convalescent COVID-19. Both conserved end residues are part of each CDR3. D genes are given only for firm matches.

v_call	cdr3_length	j_call	d_call	cdr3_aa	cdr3_nt
TRBV15	16	TRBJ2-3	TRBD2	CATSERTSRSTDTQYF	TGTGCCACCAGCGAAAGGACTAGCCGAAGCACAGATACGCAGTATTTT
TRBV7-9	17	TRBJ2-1	TRBD2	CASSLGPGTSGHNEQFF	TGTGCCAGCAGCTTAGGGCCGGGGACTAGCGGGCACAATGAGCAGTTCTTC
TRBV28	15	TRBJ2-7	.	CASSTRGAGAYEQYF	TGTGCCAGCAGCACCAGAGGAGCAGGGGCCTACGAGCAGTACTTC
TRBV5-1	17	TRBJ2-3	TRBD1	CASSLDGQGLSTDTQYF	TGCGCCAGCAGCTTGGACGGACAGGGGTTGAGCACAGATACGCAGTATTTT
TRBV6-5	16	TRBJ1-2	TRBD1	CASSYTGTGGWHGYTF	TGTGCCAGCAGTTATACGGGGACAGGGGGCTGGCATGGCTACACCTTC
TRBV5-1	15	TRBJ2-3	.	CASSLDKFTSDTQYF	TGCGCCAGCAGCTTGGACAAGTTTACATCGGATACGCAGTATTTT
TRBV4-2	14	TRBJ1-2	.	CASSQEKGVNGYTF	TGTGCCAGCAGCCAAGAAAAGGGAGTGAATGGCTACACCTTC
TRBV7-2	15	TRBJ2-7	TRBD2	CASSFTSGGGYEQYF	TGTGCCAGCAGCTTCACTAGCGGGGGCGGATACGAGCAGTACTTC
TRBV9	18	TRBJ1-2	.	CASSPSPSALQGQDGYTF	TGTGCCAGCAGCCCCTCACCGAGCGCCTTGCAGGGGCAGGATGGCTACACCTTC
TRBV5-4	14	TRBJ2-7	TRBD2	CASSSPGLAAEQYF	TGTGCCAGCAGCTCCCCGGGACTAGCGGCCGAGCAGTACTTC
TRBV2	15	TRBJ1-4	.	CASTLGQGRTEKLFF	TGTGCCAGCACCCTAGGGCAGGGTAGGACGGAAAAACTGTTTTTT